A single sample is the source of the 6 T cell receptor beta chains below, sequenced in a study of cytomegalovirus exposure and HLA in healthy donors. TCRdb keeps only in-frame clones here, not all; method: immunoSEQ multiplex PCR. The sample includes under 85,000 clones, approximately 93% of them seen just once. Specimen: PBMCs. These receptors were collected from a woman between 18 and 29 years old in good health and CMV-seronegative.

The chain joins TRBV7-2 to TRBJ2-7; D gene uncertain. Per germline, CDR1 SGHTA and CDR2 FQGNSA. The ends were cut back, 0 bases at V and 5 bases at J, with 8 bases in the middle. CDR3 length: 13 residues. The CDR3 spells CASSLAPQDEQYF. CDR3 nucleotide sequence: TGTGCCAGCAGCTTAGCTCCCCAGGACGAGCAGTACTTC.

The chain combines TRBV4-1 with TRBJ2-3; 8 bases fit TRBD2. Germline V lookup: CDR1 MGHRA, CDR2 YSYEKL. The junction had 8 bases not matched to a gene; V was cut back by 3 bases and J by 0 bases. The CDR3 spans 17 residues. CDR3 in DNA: TGCGCCAGCAGCCACCTAGGACTAGCCAAAAGCACAGATACGCAGTATTTT. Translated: CASSHLGLAKSTDTQYF.

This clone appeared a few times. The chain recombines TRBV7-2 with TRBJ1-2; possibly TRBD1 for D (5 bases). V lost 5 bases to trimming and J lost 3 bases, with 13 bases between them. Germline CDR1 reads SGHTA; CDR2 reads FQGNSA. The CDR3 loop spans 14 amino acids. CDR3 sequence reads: CASSAREGDYGYTF. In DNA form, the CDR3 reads TGTGCCAGCAGCGCCAGGGAAGGGGACTATGGCTACACCTTC.

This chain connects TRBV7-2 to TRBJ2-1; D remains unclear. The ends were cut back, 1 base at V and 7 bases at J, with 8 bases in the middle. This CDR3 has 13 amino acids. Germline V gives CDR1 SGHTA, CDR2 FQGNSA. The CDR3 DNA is TGTGCCAGCAGCTTAGTAGCCGGGAATGAGCAGTTCTTC. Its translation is CASSLVAGNEQFF.

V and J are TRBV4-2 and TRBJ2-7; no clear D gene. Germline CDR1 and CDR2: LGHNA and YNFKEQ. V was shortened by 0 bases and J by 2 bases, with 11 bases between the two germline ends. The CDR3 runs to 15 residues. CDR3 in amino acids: CASSQEITEPYEQYF. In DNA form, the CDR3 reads TGTGCCAGCAGCCAAGAGATAACAGAGCCCTACGAGCAGTACTTC.

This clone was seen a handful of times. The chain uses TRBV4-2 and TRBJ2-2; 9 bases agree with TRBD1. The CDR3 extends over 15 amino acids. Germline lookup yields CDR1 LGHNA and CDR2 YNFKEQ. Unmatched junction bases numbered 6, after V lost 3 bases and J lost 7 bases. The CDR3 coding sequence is TGTGCCAGCAGCCAGGGGACAGGGATGAACGGGGAGCTGTTTTTT. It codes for CASSQGTGMNGELFF.